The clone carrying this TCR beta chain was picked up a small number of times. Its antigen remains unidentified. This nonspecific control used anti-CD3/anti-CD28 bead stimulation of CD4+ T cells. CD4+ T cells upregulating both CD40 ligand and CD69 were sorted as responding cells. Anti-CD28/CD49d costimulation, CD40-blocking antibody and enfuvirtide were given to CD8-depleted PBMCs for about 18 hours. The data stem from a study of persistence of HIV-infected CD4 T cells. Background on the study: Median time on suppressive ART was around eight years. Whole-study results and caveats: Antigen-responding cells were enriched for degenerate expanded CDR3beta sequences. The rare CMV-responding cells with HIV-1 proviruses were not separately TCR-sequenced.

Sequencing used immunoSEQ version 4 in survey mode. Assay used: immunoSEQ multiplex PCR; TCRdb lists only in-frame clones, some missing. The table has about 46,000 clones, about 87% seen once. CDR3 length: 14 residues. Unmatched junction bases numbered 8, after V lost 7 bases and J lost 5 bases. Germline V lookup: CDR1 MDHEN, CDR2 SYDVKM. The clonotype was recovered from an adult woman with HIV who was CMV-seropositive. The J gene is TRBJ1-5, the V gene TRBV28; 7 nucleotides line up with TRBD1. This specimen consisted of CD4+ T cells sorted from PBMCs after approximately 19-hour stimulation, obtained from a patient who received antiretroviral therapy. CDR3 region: CASMGTAIYQPQHF. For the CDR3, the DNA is TGTGCCAGCATGGGGACAGCAATTTATCAGCCCCAGCATTTT.